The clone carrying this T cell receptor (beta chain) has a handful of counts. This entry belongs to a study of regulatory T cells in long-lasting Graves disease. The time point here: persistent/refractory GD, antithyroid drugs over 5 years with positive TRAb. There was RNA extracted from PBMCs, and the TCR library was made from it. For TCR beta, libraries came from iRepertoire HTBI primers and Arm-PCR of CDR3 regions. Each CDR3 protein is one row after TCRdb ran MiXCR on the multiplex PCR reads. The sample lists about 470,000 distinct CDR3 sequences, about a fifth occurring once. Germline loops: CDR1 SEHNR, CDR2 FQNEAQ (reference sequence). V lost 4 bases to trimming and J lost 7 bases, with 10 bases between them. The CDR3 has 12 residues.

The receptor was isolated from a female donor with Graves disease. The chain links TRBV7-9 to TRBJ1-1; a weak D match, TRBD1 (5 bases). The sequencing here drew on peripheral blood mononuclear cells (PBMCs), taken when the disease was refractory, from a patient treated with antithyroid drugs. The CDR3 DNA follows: TGTGCCAGCAGCTGGGGGGTGGGTGAAGCTTTCTTT. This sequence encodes CASSWGVGEAFF.